Listed below are T cell receptor beta chains from one sample, sequenced in a study of neoadjuvant anti-PD-1 for oral cavity cancer. Sequencing used immunoSEQ multiplex PCR; TCRdb keeps in-frame clones, though not all of them. The sample lists 65,000 to 95,000 clones; roughly 80% were seen once. Sequenced material: PBMCs, taken before nivolumab (anti-PD-1) treatment. These receptors all stem from a person aged 35-79 years with oral cavity squamous cell carcinoma. The CDR3 runs from the conserved cysteine through the conserved F or W. D genes are given only for firm matches. Not every row has a clone size; where given, it reads once, few, many or a size class.

clone size	V gene	J gene	D gene	CDR3 DNA	CDR3 protein
-	TRBV15	TRBJ1-2	-	TGTGCCACCAGCCTCGGCGCGGCAGCGTCGGGCTACACCTTC	CATSLGAAASGYTF
-	TRBV30	TRBJ1-1	-	TGTGCCTGGAGTGGCAGGGGCCTGAACACTGAAGCTTTCTTT	CAWSGRGLNTEAFF
-	TRBV30	TRBJ2-1	TRBD2	TGTGCCTGGAGTGCCGGGCTAGCGGGTCGGTACAATGAGCAGTTCTTC	CAWSAGLAGRYNEQFF
few	TRBV5-1	TRBJ1-2	TRBD1	TGCGCCAGCAACCGGGACAGGGGTGGCTACACCTTC	CASNRDRGGYTF
-	TRBV7-9	TRBJ2-2	-	TGTGCCAGCAGCTTAGTTCGCGGGACGAACACCGGGGAGCTGTTTTTT	CASSLVRGTNTGELFF
-	TRBV7-9	TRBJ2-1	-	TGTGCCAGCAACCCGGACGGGAGTAGCGGATACAATGAGCAGTTCTTC	CASNPDGSSGYNEQFF
once	TRBV7-9	TRBJ1-4	-	TGTGCCAGCAGCCCCGGAGCCGGAGGAAATGAAAAACTGTTTTTT	CASSPGAGGNEKLFF
-	TRBV7-8	TRBJ1-2	-	TGTGCCAGCAGCTTAGCCCCACGGGAGGTACCCTCGTTC	CASSLAPREVPSF
-	TRBV6-4	TRBJ2-7	TRBD2	TGTGCCAGCAGCCGAGCGGGAGAGATGAACGAGCAGTACTTC	CASSRAGEMNEQYF
once	TRBV5-1	TRBJ2-7	TRBD1	TGCGCCAGCAGCTTGGGCCGGGACAGGGGCTCGGCGGGAGGTTCCTACGAGCAGTACTTC	CASSLGRDRGSAGGSYEQYF
-	TRBV5-5	TRBJ2-7	-	TGTGCCAGCAGCTTCAGGCTCCCTCCGGGGGAGCAGTACTTC	CASSFRLPPGEQYF
-	TRBV30	TRBJ1-2	-	TGTGCCTGGAGTGTAACGGGCGGCGGCTATGGCTACACCTTC	CAWSVTGGGYGYTF
-	TRBV2	TRBJ2-1	-	TGTGCCAGCAGTGATGGGAAAGAAGTGAATGAGCAGTTCTTC	CASSDGKEVNEQFF
few	TRBV10-2	TRBJ2-1	-	TGCGCCAGCAGCGGTCCTAGGGGAAGGGATGAGCAGTTCTTC	CASSGPRGRDEQFF
-	TRBV9	TRBJ2-5	-	TGTGCCAGCAGCGTAGGGGCAATAGATTTACAAGAGACCCAGTACTTC	CASSVGAIDLQETQYF
-	TRBV5-6	TRBJ2-7	TRBD2	TGTGCCAGCAGCTTGTCCCGGGCGACTAGCGGGCGACCACGCCACGAGCAGTACTTC	CASSLSRATSGRPRHEQYF
-	TRBV10-1	TRBJ2-2	-	TGCGCCAGCAGTCGACTAGTCTCCGGGGAGCTGTTTTTT	CASSRLVSGELFF
-	TRBV5-6	TRBJ2-1	TRBD2	TGTGCCAGCAGCGAAGCGGGAGGGAGTTACAATGAGCAGTTCTTC	CASSEAGGSYNEQFF
-	TRBV29-1	TRBJ2-1	TRBD2	TGCAGCGTGGGTACCGGGACTAGCGGGAGGGCCGTAGCGGTCAATGAGCAGTTCTTC	CSVGTGTSGRAVAVNEQFF
-	TRBV29-1	TRBJ2-1	-	TGCAGCGTTGAAGAATCATCCTACAATGAGCAGTTCTTC	CSVEESSYNEQFF
once	TRBV9	TRBJ2-1	-	TGTGCCAGCAGCGCCCAACGGGGTCAGGGAAACTACAATGAGCAGTTCTTC	CASSAQRGQGNYNEQFF
-	TRBV30	TRBJ1-2	-	TGTGCCTGGGAACAAGCTAACTATGGCTACACCTTC	CAWEQANYGYTF
-	TRBV20-1	TRBJ1-2	TRBD1	TGCAGTGCTGGCAGGGGGAAGGGCTACACCTTC	CSAGRGKGYTF